This T cell receptor beta chain was observed in a study of vaccination and CD4 T cells after COVID-19. Scientists ran DNA taken from cultured CD4+ T cells through the Oncomine TCR Beta short-read assay for sequencing. TCRdb reanalysed the PCR reads using MiXCR and keeps one entry per CDR3 protein. The table records 7,000 to 9,500 distinct CDR3 sequences, over 70% of them present only once. Trimming at V came to 5 bases and at J to 2 bases, leaving 8 bases not matched to a gene. This CDR3 contains 15 residues. From germline, CDR1 is SNHLY and CDR2 FYNNEI. Treatment here: approximately 9-day PBMC culture with coronavirus spike peptide pools or control peptides (ViraFEST assay). About this clonotype itself: What it binds is unknown.

The chain carries TRBV2 and TRBJ2-5, with 7 bases matching TRBD2. This TCR came from a human donor who had recovered from COVID-19. The sample was CD4+ T cells from blood, cultured in vitro. CDR3 residues: CASSLGGGDQETQYF. The CDR3 DNA reads TGTGCCAGCAGTTTGGGGGGAGGGGATCAAGAGACCCAGTACTTC.